The 25 T cell receptor beta chains listed next were all sequenced from one sample in a study of radiation and T cells in renal cell carcinoma. Stated time point: blood 2 weeks post-SBRT. The treatment was: 15 Gy SBRT to primary tumor, nephrectomy 4 weeks later. Produced via immunoSEQ multiplex PCR; TCRdb's table is partial and in-frame only. The sample carries 45,000 to 55,000 clones, about 80% recorded once. Sample: blood, taken from a patient whose treatment included radiotherapy and nephrectomy. These receptors were collected from a woman in her seventies with renal cell carcinoma.

This clone has a handful of counts. This chain links TRBV5-4 with TRBJ1-6; 8 bases line up with TRBD1. After removal of 2 bases from V and 8 bases from J, the junction contained 6 bases not matched to a gene. CDR1 is SGHNT, CDR2 YYREEE, per germline (reference sequence). The CDR3 is 15 amino acids. The CDR3 DNA is TGTGCCAGCAGCTTATCGGGACAGGTGGATTCACCCCTCCACTTT. It codes for CASSLSGQVDSPLHF.

The chain has TRBV6-5 and TRBJ1-5, with unresolved D. Germline V gene sequence: CDR1 MNHEY, CDR2 SVGAGI. V gave up 6 bases and J gave up 8 bases, with 20 bases separating them. This CDR3 region has 15 residues. CDR3 sequence: CASSTSSGSSEPQHF. CDR3 coding DNA: TGTGCCAGCAGCACCTCATCTGGCAGCTCGGAGCCCCAGCATTTT.

The chain combines TRBV6-5 with TRBJ2-2; unclear D gene. Germline values: CDR1 MNHEY, CDR2 SVGAGI. Trimming removed 4 bases at V and 0 bases at J, with 12 bases between. The CDR3 length is 16 residues. This chain's CDR3 is CASSLSEKANTGELFF. The CDR3 region has the DNA TGTGCCAGCAGTTTATCAGAGAAAGCGAACACCGGGGAGCTGTTTTTT.

The chain joins TRBV19 to TRBJ1-4; D is unresolved. CDR1 is LNHDA, CDR2 SQIVND, per germline (reference sequence). The CDR3 contains 16 residues. The V and J ends lost 4 bases and 0 bases respectively, with 12 bases between them. In nucleotides, the CDR3 is TGTGCCAGTAGTACCGAGATGGCTCCAACTAATGAAAAACTGTTTTTT. This translates into CASSTEMAPTNEKLFF.

This clone was seen a few times. This sequence joins TRBV7-2 and TRBJ2-2, with 8 bases lining up with TRBD2. This CDR3 comprises 14 residues. CDR1 and CDR2 from the germline V gene are SGHTA and FQGNSA. J gave up 6 bases and V 4 bases, and 4 bases lay outside the gene matches. CDR3 protein: CASSSVAGPGELFF. The CDR3 DNA reads TGTGCCAGCAGCTCGGTAGCGGGACCCGGGGAGCTGTTTTTT.

This clone is a singleton in its sample. The chain carries TRBV2 and TRBJ1-2; D call uncertain. Looked up from germline, CDR1 is SNHLY and CDR2 is FYNNEI. Trimming cost V 7 bases and J 8 bases, with 14 bases left between them. The CDR3 runs to 12 residues. CDR3 protein: CASKVGGGGYTF. The CDR3 region has the DNA TGTGCCAGCAAGGTGGGAGGAGGGGGCTACACCTTC.

The chain carries TRBV28 and TRBJ2-2; D is unclear. The V gene lost 6 bases and the J gene lost 5 bases, with 10 bases spanning the gap. Germline values: CDR1 MDHEN, CDR2 SYDVKM. The CDR3 runs 13 residues. CDR3 region: CASRPPVTGELFF. In nucleotides, the CDR3 is TGTGCCAGCAGGCCCCCCGTTACCGGGGAGCTGTTTTTT.

The chain employs TRBV10-2 and TRBJ2-7; the match to TRBD2 covers 13 bases. The trim removed 6 bases at V and 7 bases at J, leaving 6 bases unmatched. This CDR3 spans 14 amino acids. Germline assignment: CDR1 WSHSY and CDR2 SAAADI. The CDR3 protein is CASRTSGGAGEQYF. DNA for the CDR3: TGCGCCAGCAGAACTAGCGGGGGGGCCGGGGAGCAGTACTTC.

This clone has a single count. The J gene is TRBJ2-2, the V gene TRBV7-9; tentative D call: TRBD2 (6 bases). The V and J ends lost 5 bases and 1 base respectively, with 17 bases between them. The CDR3 is 17 amino acids. CDR1 and CDR2 from the germline V gene are SEHNR and FQNEAQ (reference sequence). DNA for the CDR3: TGTGCCAGCAGCCTCCCCTTCGGGGGAAAGAACACCGGGGAGCTGTTTTTT. Its protein product is CASSLPFGGKNTGELFF.

In this sample, this clone turned up a few times. The rearrangement uses TRBV4-1 and TRBJ2-3, with D perhaps being TRBD1 or TRBD2 (5 bases each). Trimming removed 3 bases at V and 4 bases at J, with 8 bases between. Per the germline V gene, CDR1 is MGHRA and CDR2 is YSYEKL. This CDR3 contains 13 residues. The CDR3 here is CASSHLGADTQYF. Written as DNA, the CDR3 is TGCGCCAGCAGCCATCTGGGGGCAGATACGCAGTATTTT.

This chain links TRBV19 with TRBJ2-3; 11 nucleotides agree with TRBD2. Trimming removed 5 bases from V and 5 bases from J; junction bases left unmatched: 3. Germline V gene sequence: CDR1 LNHDA, CDR2 SQIVND (reference sequence). This CDR3 has 14 amino acids. CDR3 loop: CASSGLAGRDTQYF. Written as DNA, the CDR3 is TGTGCCAGTAGTGGACTAGCGGGCCGAGATACGCAGTATTTT.

The chain recombines TRBV6-5 with TRBJ1-1; D is ambiguous. Germline V lookup: CDR1 MNHEY, CDR2 SVGAGI. This CDR3 region has 13 residues. The V gene lost 3 bases and the J gene lost 3 bases, with 8 bases spanning the gap. CDR3 sequence: CASSYRRDTEAFF. In DNA, the CDR3 is TGTGCCAGCAGTTATCGACGGGACACTGAAGCTTTCTTT.

The rearrangement links TRBV7-8 to TRBJ1-1, with D possibly matching TRBD1 (5 bases). This CDR3 has 16 residues. Trimming left V 4 bases short and J 3 bases short, with 18 bases between. Germline CDR1 reads SGHVS; CDR2 reads FQNEAQ. The CDR3 coding sequence is TGTGCCAGCAGCTCGTGGGGGTTGAGTTCGGACACTGAAGCTTTCTTT. Its translation is CASSSWGLSSDTEAFF.

This clone turned up a few times. The V call is TRBV2, the J call TRBJ1-1, with 7 nucleotides matching TRBD1. This CDR3 is 13 amino acids long. Germline lookup yields CDR1 SNHLY and CDR2 FYNNEI. The junction had 7 bases not matched to a gene; V was cut back by 11 bases and J by 1 base. The CDR3 region is CAGQQGSNTEAFF. The CDR3 nucleotides are TGTGCCGGCCAACAGGGGTCGAACACTGAAGCTTTCTTT.

The chain has TRBV6-6 and TRBJ2-3; D gene uncertain. Germline V gene data show CDR1 as MNHNY and CDR2 as SVGAGI (reference sequence). The CDR3 consists of 14 residues. V was shortened by 5 bases and J by 2 bases, with 11 bases between the two germline ends. The CDR3 coding sequence is TGTGCCAGCAGTCCGTCGGGTGTCACAGATACGCAGTATTTT. It codes for CASSPSGVTDTQYF.

The chain has TRBV27 and TRBJ2-3; 11 bases are a match to TRBD2. There are 14 residues in the CDR3. The germline V gene has CDR1 MNHEY and CDR2 SMNVEV (reference sequence). With V trimmed by 6 bases and J by 5 bases, 4 bases remained unmatched. The CDR3 spells CASSFLAGGDTQYF. The CDR3 DNA reads as TGTGCCAGCAGCTTCCTAGCGGGGGGAGATACGCAGTATTTT.

This clone was counted once. The V call is TRBV6-5, the J call TRBJ1-2; D gene ambiguous. V gave up 2 bases and J gave up 1 base, with 8 bases separating them. In germline, CDR1 is MNHEY, CDR2 SVGAGI. The CDR3 loop spans 14 amino acids. CDR3 DNA: TGTGCCAGCAGTTACATGGGAAATAACTATGGCTACACCTTC. It yields the protein CASSYMGNNYGYTF.

The V and J genes are TRBV20-1 and TRBJ1-2; D gene uncertain. There are 11 residues in the CDR3. V lost 5 bases, J lost 6 bases, and 10 bases lay in between. Germline CDR1 DFQATT, CDR2 SNEGSKA (reference sequence). The DNA for the CDR3 is TGCAGTGCTTGGAGTATAGATGGCTACACCTTC. Protein product: CSAWSIDGYTF.

The V call is TRBV5-4, the J call TRBJ2-1; maybe TRBD2 (6 bases). This CDR3 is built from 20 residues. Germline CDR1 is SGHNT and CDR2 is YYREEE (reference sequence). The ends were cut back, 4 bases at V and 1 base at J, with 27 bases in the middle. The CDR3 nucleotides are TGTGCCAGCAGCCGTGAAGAGGGACTTACCCTTACCGCTTCCTACAATGAGCAGTTCTTC. Its translation: CASSREEGLTLTASYNEQFF.

This rearrangement joins TRBV5-4 to TRBJ2-1; 11 nucleotides line up with TRBD2. The CDR3 consists of 16 residues. J gave up 2 bases and V 4 bases, and 5 bases lay outside the gene matches. Germline V lookup: CDR1 SGHNT, CDR2 YYREEE (reference sequence). The CDR3 region is CASSPPLAGAYNEQFF. The CDR3, as DNA: TGTGCCAGCAGCCCCCCACTAGCGGGGGCCTACAATGAGCAGTTCTTC.

The genes are TRBV6-1 and TRBJ1-5; D is perhaps TRBD1 (5 bases). This CDR3 has 13 residues. Trimming shortened V by 5 bases and J by 5 bases, and 10 bases separated the two germline ends. CDR1 is MNHNS, CDR2 SASEGT, per germline. The CDR3 nucleotides read TGTGCCAGCAGTTTGGGGGATCATCAGCCCCAGCATTTT. Its protein product is CASSLGDHQPQHF.

V and J are TRBV18 and TRBJ2-7; TRBD1 is a possible D gene (5 bases). The CDR3 loop spans 14 amino acids. V gave up 6 bases and J gave up 2 bases, with 14 bases separating them. Germline CDR1 reads KGHSH; CDR2 reads LQKENI. The CDR3 loop is CASSSSTGTYEQYF. In nucleotides, the CDR3 is TGTGCCAGCTCTTCAAGCACAGGAACCTACGAGCAGTACTTC. Full variable domain (remainder filled in from reference TRBV18 and TRBJ2-7): NAGVMQNPRHLVRRRGQEARLRCSPMKGHSHVYWYRQLPEEGLKFMVYLQKENIIDESGMPKERFSAEFPKEGPSILRIQQVVRGDSAAYFCASSSSTGTYEQYFGPGTRLTVT.

The chain is built from TRBV19 and TRBJ2-1, with D possibly TRBD1 on 5 matching bases. Trimming cost V 6 bases and J 3 bases, with 9 bases left between them. Germline V gene sequence: CDR1 LNHDA, CDR2 SQIVND (reference sequence). The CDR3 has 13 residues. CDR3 DNA: TGTGCCAGTAGCAAAGGGGTCTACAATGAGCAGTTCTTC. This sequence encodes CASSKGVYNEQFF.

The chain is built from TRBV19 and TRBJ1-1; D remains ambiguous. Looked up from germline, CDR1 is LNHDA and CDR2 is SQIVND (reference sequence). The CDR3 loop spans 14 amino acids. V was cut by 6 bases and J by 2 bases, with 13 bases left in between. The chain's CDR3 is CASSLGISNTEAFF. The CDR3 coding sequence is TGTGCCAGTAGCCTCGGCATCAGCAACACTGAAGCTTTCTTT.

This clone was observed a few times. The rearrangement uses TRBV12-5 and TRBJ2-7; D possibly uses TRBD1 or TRBD2 (6 bases each). Germline V CDR1 and CDR2: LGHNT, FRNRAP. V lost 0 bases to trimming and J lost 3 bases, with 15 bases between them. The CDR3 length is 16 residues. CDR3 protein: CASGLVQGLAFYEQYF. CDR3 sequence (DNA): TGTGCTAGTGGTTTGGTACAGGGACTCGCCTTCTACGAGCAGTACTTC. The full variable domain, completed using reference TRBV12-5 and TRBJ2-7, is DARVTQTPRHKVTEMGQEVTMRCQPILGHNTVFWYRQTMMQGLELLAYFRNRAPLDDSGMPKDRFSAEMPDATLATLKIQPSEPRDSAVYFCASGLVQGLAFYEQYFGPGTRLTVT.